The 3 T cell receptor beta chains below all came from one sample that was sequenced in a study of T cells in Graves' hyperthyroidism and ophthalmopathy. TCR beta CDR3 regions were amplified from RNA transcripts. TCR CDR3 regions were first amplified by RT-PCR with HTBI primers. TCRdb called the multiplex PCR reads again in MiXCR, with one record for every CDR3 protein. The table shows about 700,000 distinct CDR3 sequences, with 45% occurring only once. Sequenced material: peripheral blood or thyroid tissue (not recorded which). These receptors originate from an adult man with Graves' disease, either hyperthyroidism or ophthalmopathy (not recorded which).

There are many counts of this clonotype. The V gene is TRBV20-1, the J gene TRBJ1-5; D is ambiguous. Trimming left V 3 bases short and J 0 bases short, with 6 bases between. CDR3 length: 13 amino acids. Germline CDR1 reads DFQATT; CDR2 reads SNEGSKA (reference sequence). The CDR3 DNA reads TGCAGTGCTAGTGACAATAGCAATCAGCCCCAGCATTTT. This encodes CSASDNSNQPQHF.

Of note for this clonotype: The germline gene is not matched at one end of the junction; a read error may be the cause. V usage is TRBV25-1 and J usage is TRBJ1-5; the D gene is possibly TRBD1 (5 bases). CDR3 length: 14 amino acids. Per germline, CDR1 MGHDK and CDR2 SYGVNS. CDR3 sequence reads: CAGRRPGTNQPQHF. The CDR3, as DNA: TGTGCCGGCAGGCGCCCAGGGACTAATCAGCCCCAGCATTTT.

The chain uses TRBV25-1 and TRBJ2-2, with 7 bases matching TRBD2. V was clipped by 4 bases and J by 5 bases; unmatched bases: 7. Germline V gene sequence: CDR1 MGHDK, CDR2 SYGVNS. The CDR3 runs 15 residues. CDR3: CASSGGGSGTGELFF. The DNA of the CDR3 is TGTGCCAGCAGTGGTGGCGGGAGCGGAACCGGGGAGCTGTTTTTT.